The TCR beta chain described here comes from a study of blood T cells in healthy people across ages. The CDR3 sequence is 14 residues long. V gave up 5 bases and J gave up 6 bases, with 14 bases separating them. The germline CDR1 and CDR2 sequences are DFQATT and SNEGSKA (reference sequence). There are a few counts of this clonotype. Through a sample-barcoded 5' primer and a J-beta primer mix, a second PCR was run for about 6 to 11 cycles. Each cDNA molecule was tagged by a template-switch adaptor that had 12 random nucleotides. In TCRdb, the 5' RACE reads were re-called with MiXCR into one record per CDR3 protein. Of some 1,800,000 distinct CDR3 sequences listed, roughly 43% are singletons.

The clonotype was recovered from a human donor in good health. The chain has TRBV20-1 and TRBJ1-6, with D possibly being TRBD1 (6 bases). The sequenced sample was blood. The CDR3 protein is CSAQRTDINSPLHF. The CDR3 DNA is TGCAGTGCTCAGAGGACAGACATTAATTCACCCCTCCACTTT.